One and the same sample provided the 31 T cell receptor beta chains below, sequenced in a study of shared clonotypes between healthy human individuals. Naive CD8 cells comprised CD45RO-negative, CCR7-positively selected cells, excluding terminally differentiated effector memory CD45RA+ cells. The repertoire was sequenced with immunoSEQ multiplex PCR; TCRdb's copy has only in-frame clones and lacks some. Of approximately 2,000,000 clones in the sample, 93% were seen once. The material sequenced was naive CD8+ T cells from PBMCs. These receptors were obtained from a man aged 18 to 29 in good health. Some clones in this sample may be carry-over from other donors' samples.

The J gene is TRBJ2-6, the V gene TRBV7-2; D not resolved. Germline V CDR1 and CDR2: SGHTA, FQGNSA. The CDR3 is made up of 16 amino acids. V was shortened by 2 bases and J by 0 bases, with 8 bases between the two germline ends. CDR3 residues: CASSLIRFSGANVLTF. The CDR3 DNA reads as TGTGCCAGCAGCTTAATCAGGTTCTCTGGGGCCAACGTCCTGACTTTC.

This clone was seen a few times. The CDR3: CASLGTGSTEAFF. The CDR3 DNA reads TGTGCCAGCTTAGGGACAGGGAGCACTGAAGCTTTCTTT. This chain joins TRBV5-6 and TRBJ1-1, with TRBD1 matching over 9 bases. Unmatched junction bases numbered 5, after V lost 7 bases and J lost 4 bases. Per the germline V gene, CDR1 is SGHDT and CDR2 is YYEEEE. This CDR3 has 13 amino acids. Looking up the rest from reference TRBV5-6 and TRBJ1-1 gives the full variable domain: DAGVTQSPTHLIKTRGQQVTLRCSPKSGHDTVSWYQQALGQGPQFIFQYYEEEERQRGNFPDRFSGHQFPNYSSELNVNALLLGDSALYLCASLGTGSTEAFFGQGTRLTVV.

This chain connects TRBV4-1 to TRBJ2-2, with 9 bases aligning to TRBD2. The ends lost 0 bases at V and 3 bases at J; junction bases unmatched: 8. Germline assignment: CDR1 MGHRA and CDR2 YSYEKL. CDR3 length: 18 residues. The DNA of the CDR3 is TGCGCCAGCAGCCAAGATGGATGGCGGGAGGGTGACACCGGGGAGCTGTTTTTT. Translation gives CASSQDGWREGDTGELFF.

The chain links TRBV5-1 to TRBJ2-3, with TRBD2 as a possible D gene (5 bases). Trimming removed 6 bases at V and 4 bases at J, with 21 bases between. CDR3 length equals 16 residues. Germline CDR1 is SGHRS and CDR2 is YFSETQ. Here the CDR3 DNA reads TGCGCCAGCAAAGAATGGGTGTCCCTAGCCCCAGATACGCAGTATTTT. Its protein product is CASKEWVSLAPDTQYF.

The rearrangement links TRBV19 to TRBJ2-3; 14 bases are shared with TRBD2. CDR1 and CDR2 (germline): LNHDA, SQIVND (reference sequence). V was clipped by 0 bases and J by 4 bases; unmatched bases: 0. The CDR3 has 16 amino acids. CDR3 sequence: CASSIETSGRADTQYF. DNA for the CDR3: TGTGCCAGTAGTATAGAGACTAGCGGGAGGGCAGATACGCAGTATTTT. The full variable domain, with the rest looked up from reference TRBV19 and TRBJ2-3, is DGGITQSPKYLFRKEGQNVTLSCEQNLNHDAMYWYRQDPGQGLRLIYYSQIVNDFQKGDIAEGYSVSREKKESFPLTVTSAQKNPTAFYLCASSIETSGRADTQYFGPGTRLTVL.

Of note for this clone: The same CDR3 arises from other DNA sequences in this sample as well. The rearrangement links TRBV27 to TRBJ2-1; D gene unclear. Germline loops: CDR1 MNHEY, CDR2 SMNVEV (reference sequence). V shed 2 bases and J shed 4 bases, with 6 bases lying between them. CDR3 length equals 13 residues. The CDR3 protein is CASSLGSYNEQFF. The CDR3 nucleotides read TGTGCCAGCAGTTTAGGTTCATACAATGAGCAGTTCTTC.

The chain couples TRBV11-1 to TRBJ2-3, with D perhaps given as TRBD1 or TRBD2 (5 bases each). Germline CDR1 reads SGHAT; CDR2 reads FQDESV (reference sequence). Trimming shortened V by 5 bases and J by 5 bases, and 14 bases separated the two germline ends. This CDR3 has 14 residues. The CDR3 DNA is TGTGCCAGCAGCCTGGCAGGGACCCAAGATACGCAGTATTTT. As protein: CASSLAGTQDTQYF.

The gene calls are TRBV27 and TRBJ2-3; unclear D gene. Trimming removed 3 bases at V and 3 bases at J, with 10 bases between. The CDR3 contains 14 residues. CDR1 is MNHEY and CDR2 is SMNVEV in the germline V gene (reference sequence). The CDR3 nucleotides read TGTGCCAGCAGTTTTACGAGCAAAACAGATACGCAGTATTTT. Its protein product is CASSFTSKTDTQYF.

The rearrangement uses TRBV7-3 and TRBJ2-7, with D perhaps TRBD2 (5 bases). The CDR3 covers 13 residues. Trimming took off 5 bases at V and 4 bases at J, with 12 bases between the two ends. CDR1 is SGHTA and CDR2 is FQGTGA in the germline V gene. CDR3 in DNA: TGTGCCAGCAGCCCAAATGGCGGGTACGAGCAGTACTTC. It yields the protein CASSPNGGYEQYF.

CDR3 DNA sequence: TGTGCCAGCAACGCCTTCTCGAACACTGAAGCTTTCTTT. It encodes CASNAFSNTEAFF. The chain combines TRBV28 with TRBJ1-1; D ambiguous. Germline CDR1 and CDR2: MDHEN and SYDVKM. The CDR3 loop spans 13 amino acids. The V and J ends lost 7 bases and 1 base respectively, with 10 bases between them.

In the case of this clone: The same CDR3 is also encoded by other DNA sequences in this sample. CDR3 sequence reads: CASSYRGTGELFF. CDR3 DNA sequence: TGTGCCAGCAGTTACAGGGGGACCGGGGAGCTGTTTTTT. This rearrangement joins TRBV27 to TRBJ2-2, with 8 positions matching TRBD1. With V trimmed by 4 bases and J by 5 bases, 0 bases remained unmatched. This CDR3 has 13 residues. In germline, CDR1 is MNHEY, CDR2 SMNVEV (reference sequence).

This clone appeared a single time. This chain connects TRBV28 to TRBJ2-2, with 14 bases aligning to TRBD2. This CDR3 has 16 residues. With V trimmed by 5 bases and J by 6 bases, 5 bases remained unmatched. Germline assignment: CDR1 MDHEN and CDR2 SYDVKM. The CDR3 loop is CASSPTSGRAAGELFF. The CDR3 region has the DNA TGTGCCAGCAGTCCGACTAGCGGGAGGGCTGCCGGGGAGCTGTTTTTT.

This sequence joins TRBV7-6 and TRBJ2-1; tentatively, D is TRBD1 (5 bases). From germline, CDR1 is SGHVS and CDR2 FNYEAQ. V gave up 2 bases and J gave up 5 bases, with 13 bases separating them. The CDR3 covers 15 residues. The CDR3 reads CASSLLPGKDNEQFF. CDR3 bases: TGTGCCAGCAGCTTATTACCAGGGAAAGACAATGAGCAGTTCTTC. Looking up the rest from reference TRBV7-6 and TRBJ2-1 gives the full variable domain: GAGVSQSPRYKVTKRGQDVALRCDPISGHVSLYWYRQALGQGPEFLTYFNYEAQQDKSGLPNDRFSAERPEGSISTLTIQRTEQRDSAMYRCASSLLPGKDNEQFFGPGTRLTVL.

A remark on this clone: Other DNA variants within this sample encode the same CDR3. This chain links TRBV11-2 with TRBJ2-7; no clear D gene. Germline CDR1 reads SGHAT; CDR2 reads FQNNGV. Trimming stripped 2 bases from V and 4 bases from J, with 3 bases between. This CDR3 has 11 amino acids. As DNA, the CDR3 is TGTGCCAGCAGCTTATTGTACGAGCAGTACTTC. Its translation is CASSLLYEQYF.

This chain links TRBV7-9 with TRBJ1-2, with 10 bases aligning to TRBD1. The CDR3 totals 16 residues. Germline V CDR1 and CDR2: SEHNR, FQNEAQ (reference sequence). J lost 3 bases, V lost 1 base, and 5 bases had no gene match. CDR3 bases: TGTGCCAGCAGCTTAGTTGGGACAGGGGCGCACTATGGCTACACCTTC. Protein: CASSLVGTGAHYGYTF.

Written as DNA, the CDR3 is TGTGCCAGCAGCTCCTTAACCCGGGTGACGGAGGGCTACAATGAGCAGTTCTTC. Its protein product is CASSSLTRVTEGYNEQFF. The chain employs TRBV7-3 and TRBJ2-1, with a weak D call TRBD2 (6 bases). The CDR3 sequence is 18 residues long. Germline values: CDR1 SGHTA, CDR2 FQGTGA. Trimming removed 4 bases at V and 3 bases at J, with 22 bases between.

This sequence joins TRBV5-5 and TRBJ2-7, with 8 bases aligning to TRBD2. Germline V gives CDR1 SGHKS, CDR2 YYEKEE (reference sequence). The CDR3 covers 15 residues. With V trimmed by 0 bases and J by 2 bases, 4 bases remained unmatched. CDR3 nucleotides: TGTGCCAGCAGCTTGGCACTAGCGGAAACCTACGAGCAGTACTTC. Its translation: CASSLALAETYEQYF. Full variable domain (missing parts from reference TRBV5-5 and TRBJ2-7): DAGVTQSPTHLIKTRGQQVTLRCSPISGHKSVSWYQQVLGQGPQFIFQYYEKEERGRGNFPDRFSARQFPNYSSELNVNALLLGDSALYLCASSLALAETYEQYFGPGTRLTVT.

This sequence joins TRBV25-1 and TRBJ1-1; D unclear. V lost 1 base and J lost 4, with 10 bases in between. The germline gives CDR1 MGHDK, CDR2 SYGVNS. The CDR3 has 14 amino acids. CDR3 region: CASSEWAEGTEAFF. CDR3 in DNA: TGTGCCAGCAGTGAATGGGCAGAAGGCACTGAAGCTTTCTTT.

The chain is built from TRBV19 and TRBJ2-1, with a tentative D call TRBD2 (6 bases). Germline V gene sequence: CDR1 LNHDA, CDR2 SQIVND (reference sequence). Trimming left V 5 bases short and J 3 bases short, with 14 bases between. This CDR3 comprises 15 residues. The CDR3 sequence is CASSPLAENYNEQFF. DNA of the CDR3: TGTGCCAGTAGTCCACTAGCAGAGAACTACAATGAGCAGTTCTTC.

J is TRBJ2-3 and V is TRBV27, with D uncertain. Trimming took 3 bases from V and 2 from J, leaving 12 bases between them. The germline V gene encodes CDR1 MNHEY and CDR2 SMNVEV (reference sequence). CDR3 length: 15 amino acids. The CDR3 region is CASSFRLTYTDTQYF. The CDR3 bases are TGTGCCAGCAGTTTCCGACTGACATACACAGATACGCAGTATTTT.

This clone was found once. Other DNA sequences in this sample translate to the same CDR3. CDR3 coding DNA: TGTGCCAGCAGCCGGGGACTAGCGGGAGGGTACGAGCAGTACTTC. As protein: CASSRGLAGGYEQYF. This chain uses TRBV4-2 with TRBJ2-7; 16 bases are a match to TRBD2. The germline gives CDR1 LGHNA, CDR2 YNFKEQ. The CDR3 consists of 15 residues. J gave up 4 bases and V 4 bases, and 1 base lay outside the gene matches.

V gene TRBV27 combines with J gene TRBJ1-2; a possible D gene is TRBD1 (6 bases). Germline loops: CDR1 MNHEY, CDR2 SMNVEV (reference sequence). CDR3 length: 13 amino acids. V lost 8 bases and J lost 3, with 13 bases in between. The CDR3 sequence is CASGEQGHYGYTF. DNA of the CDR3: TGTGCCAGCGGAGAACAGGGCCACTATGGCTACACCTTC.

The chain links TRBV10-3 to TRBJ1-1, with a possible D match to TRBD1 (5 bases). Germline V lookup: CDR1 ENHRY, CDR2 SYGVKD. This CDR3 spans 13 amino acids. With 2 bases removed from V and 7 bases from J, the gap between germline ends came to 11 bases. The CDR3 DNA is TGTGCCATCAGTGAGCCGGACATCCTTGAAGCTTTCTTT. Protein sequence: CAISEPDILEAFF.

The V call is TRBV27, the J call TRBJ2-1, with 16 bases identical to TRBD2. J was trimmed by 6 bases and V by 2 bases; bases with no gene match: 7. CDR3 length: 18 amino acids. From germline, CDR1 is MNHEY and CDR2 SMNVEV (reference sequence). CDR3 residues: CASSLRPGLAGGPNEQFF. The CDR3 bases are TGTGCCAGCAGTTTACGACCGGGACTAGCGGGAGGGCCCAATGAGCAGTTCTTC.

About this clone: Because it lacks the conserved phenylalanine or tryptophan at the end, this CDR3 is likely a read error. The limits of the CDR3 on the DNA are not certain, so only TCRdb's listed CDR3 is given. The chain couples TRBV30 to TRBJ2-7; the DNA was not compared with TRBD1, the D call given in the table. Looked up from germline, CDR1 is GTSNPN and CDR2 is SVGIG (reference sequence). Ends included, the CDR3 has 10 residues. The CDR3 here is CAWMWGQGQR.

The V and J genes are TRBV7-9 and TRBJ2-7; D ambiguous. Germline values: CDR1 SEHNR, CDR2 FQNEAQ (reference sequence). This CDR3 spans 12 amino acids. Deletions cut 3 bases from V and 6 bases from J, with 9 bases between. CDR3: CASSFIASEQYF. The CDR3 DNA is TGTGCCAGCAGCTTTATTGCCTCCGAGCAGTACTTC.

In its sample, this clone was seen once. The gene calls are TRBV6-1 and TRBJ1-1; TRBD1 matches at 7 bases. Trimming at V came to 1 base and at J to 10 bases, leaving 3 bases not matched to a gene. The CDR3 is made up of 12 amino acids. CDR1 is MNHNS and CDR2 is SASEGT in the germline V gene. This CDR3 is CASSEGQGIAFF. The DNA of the CDR3 is TGTGCCAGCAGTGAAGGACAGGGAATAGCTTTCTTT.

J is TRBJ2-7 and V is TRBV7-6, with 10 bases aligning to TRBD2. The CDR3 is made up of 16 amino acids. CDR1 is SGHVS, CDR2 FNYEAQ, per germline. Trimming at V came to 2 bases and at J to 0 bases, leaving 4 bases not matched to a gene. The CDR3: CASSLPAGGSSYEQYF. CDR3 DNA: TGTGCCAGCAGCTTACCAGCGGGAGGGTCCTCCTACGAGCAGTACTTC.

This chain uses TRBV5-6 with TRBJ2-1; 7 bases fit TRBD1. Germline assignment: CDR1 SGHDT and CDR2 YYEEEE. This CDR3 is 19 amino acids long. The trim removed 4 bases at V and 5 bases at J, leaving 21 bases unmatched. The CDR3 bases are TGTGCCAGCAGCCCCTTTCTCCGGCAGGGGGAATCTTCGGACAATGAGCAGTTCTTC. It is translated as CASSPFLRQGESSDNEQFF.

The genes are TRBV29-1 and TRBJ1-2; D is unresolved. Trimming took 1 base from V and 3 from J, leaving 9 bases between them. CDR3 length equals 13 residues. From germline, CDR1 is SQVTM and CDR2 ANQGSEA. CDR3 amino acids: CSVEGILDYGYTF. The DNA of the CDR3 is TGCAGCGTTGAAGGGATACTAGACTATGGCTACACCTTC.

This clone was seen only once. V usage is TRBV5-4 and J usage is TRBJ2-7; no clear D gene. V was trimmed by 4 bases and J by 4 bases, leaving 15 bases between them. The CDR3 loop spans 14 amino acids. CDR1 SGHNT and CDR2 YYREEE come from the germline V gene (reference sequence). The CDR3 loop reads CASSSGEISYEQYF. In DNA, the CDR3 is TGTGCCAGCAGCAGTGGGGAAATCAGTTACGAGCAGTACTTC.